This T cell receptor (beta chain) was identified in a study of blood T cell repertoires in COVID-19. Sequencing used immunoSEQ multiplex PCR; TCRdb keeps in-frame clones, though not all of them. This sample has 210,000 or so clones, with approximately 85% found just once. V gave up 0 bases and J gave up 8 bases, with 10 bases separating them. The CDR3 is made up of 13 amino acids. This chain uses TRBV12-3 or TRBV12-4 with TRBJ1-2; TRBD1 might be the D (6 bases). This receptor was taken from a man aged 50-59 years with COVID-19, enrolled during active disease. Material for sequencing was peripheral blood. The CDR3, as DNA: TGTGCCAGCAGTTTAGCCGCGCAGGGGGGCTACACCTTC. Translated: CASSLAAQGGYTF.